This record concerns one T cell receptor (beta chain) sequence. What it recognizes is unknown. Unique molecular identifiers were present on cDNA, and template switching added a universal primer site. Via MiXCR, TCRdb re-called the 5' RACE reads, giving one row per CDR3 protein. The repertoire has about 920,000 distinct CDR3 sequences, 9% to 15% of them found once; the top ten carry 1.5% to 2%. The data belong to a study of identical twins. V lost 0 bases to trimming and J lost 6 bases, with 8 bases between them. There are 14 residues in the CDR3. From germline, CDR1 is MNHEY and CDR2 SMNVEV (reference sequence). Whole-study results and caveats: Fewer insertions marked abundant cord blood beta clonotypes; young adult naive trended weakly, memory not at all. Within monozygotic twins, out-of-frame TCR alpha sharing was underestimated by the models. Twins shared out-of-frame alpha sequences with excess low generation probability.

This same sample was also taken into another study, of yellow fever vaccine responses in identical twins.

The genes are TRBV27 and TRBJ2-2; D is perhaps TRBD1 (6 bases). The sequencing sample was made of PBMCs. The receptor comes from a woman between 18 and 29 years old in good health. CDR3 sequence (DNA): TGTGCCAGCAGTTTATCGGGGACACCCGGGGAGCTGTTTTTT. Translating it yields CASSLSGTPGELFF.